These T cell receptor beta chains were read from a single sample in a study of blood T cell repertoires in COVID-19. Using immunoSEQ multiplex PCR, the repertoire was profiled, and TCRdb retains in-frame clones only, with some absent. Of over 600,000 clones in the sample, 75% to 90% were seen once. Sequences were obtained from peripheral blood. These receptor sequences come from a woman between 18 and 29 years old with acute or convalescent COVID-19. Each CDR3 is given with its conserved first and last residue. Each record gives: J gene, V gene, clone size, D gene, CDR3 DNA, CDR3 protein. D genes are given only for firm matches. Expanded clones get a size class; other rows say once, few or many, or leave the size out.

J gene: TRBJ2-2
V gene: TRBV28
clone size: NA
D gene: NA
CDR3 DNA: TGTGCCAGCAGTCTACCCCAAGGGGGCGGGGAGCTGTTTTTT
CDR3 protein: CASSLPQGGGELFF

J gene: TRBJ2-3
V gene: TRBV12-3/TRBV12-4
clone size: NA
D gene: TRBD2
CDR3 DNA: TGTGCCAGCAGTTTCCAATCTAGCGGGAGGCAGTATTTT
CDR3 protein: CASSFQSSGRQYF

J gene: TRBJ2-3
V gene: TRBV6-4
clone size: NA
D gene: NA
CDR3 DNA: TGTGCCAGCAGTGAGGGCAGAACTGCAGATACGCAGTATTTT
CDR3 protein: CASSEGRTADTQYF

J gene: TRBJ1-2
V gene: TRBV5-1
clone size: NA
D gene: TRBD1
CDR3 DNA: TGCGCCAGCAGCCCACCCGGACAGGGGGCAATTGGCTACACCTTC
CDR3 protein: CASSPPGQGAIGYTF

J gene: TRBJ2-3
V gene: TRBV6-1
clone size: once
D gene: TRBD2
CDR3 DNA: TGTGCCAGCAGTGAAGTTGATAGCGGGGGGCTGGATACGCAGTATTTT
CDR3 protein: CASSEVDSGGLDTQYF

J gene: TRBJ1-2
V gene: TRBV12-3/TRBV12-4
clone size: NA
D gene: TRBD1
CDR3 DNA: TGTGCCAGCAGTGGACAGGTCAGAGGTGGCTACACCTTC
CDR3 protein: CASSGQVRGGYTF

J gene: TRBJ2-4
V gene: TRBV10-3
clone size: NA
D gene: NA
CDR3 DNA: TGTGCCATCAGTGATAAAGACAGGCTTGAAGCCAAAAACATTCAGTACTTC
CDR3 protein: CAISDKDRLEAKNIQYF

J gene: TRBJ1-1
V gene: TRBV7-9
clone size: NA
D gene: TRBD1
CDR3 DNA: TGTGCCAGCAGCGTCAGACAGGGGAACACTGAAGCTTTCTTT
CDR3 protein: CASSVRQGNTEAFF

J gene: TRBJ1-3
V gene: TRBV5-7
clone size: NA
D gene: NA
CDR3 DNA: TGTGCCAGCAGCTCACCGCCGGGACACCAAAGGTTTGGAAACACCATATATTTT
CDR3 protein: CASSSPPGHQRFGNTIYF

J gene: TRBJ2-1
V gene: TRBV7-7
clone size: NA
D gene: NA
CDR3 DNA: TGTGCCAGCAGCACCCAGCGAGGGCCCGCTTGGAATGAGCAGTTCTTC
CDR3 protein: CASSTQRGPAWNEQFF

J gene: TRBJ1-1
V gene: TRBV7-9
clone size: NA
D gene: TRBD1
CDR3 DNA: TGTGCCAGCAGCTACCGACAGGGTTGGAACACTGAAGCTTTCTTT
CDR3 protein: CASSYRQGWNTEAFF

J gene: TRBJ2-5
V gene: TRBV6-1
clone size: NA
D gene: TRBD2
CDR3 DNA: TGTGCCAGCAGTGACAGTAGCGGGGGGGTAAAAGAGACCCAGTACTTC
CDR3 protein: CASSDSSGGVKETQYF

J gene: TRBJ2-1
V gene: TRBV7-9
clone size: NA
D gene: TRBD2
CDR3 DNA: TGTGCCAGCAGCTTCCCCGGGGGGAACGAGCAGTTCTTC
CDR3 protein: CASSFPGGNEQFF

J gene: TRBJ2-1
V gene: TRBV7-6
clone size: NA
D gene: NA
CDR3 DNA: TGTGCCAGCAGCCCTATCCTTAGGGACTCAAGCAATGAGCAGTTCTTC
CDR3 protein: CASSPILRDSSNEQFF

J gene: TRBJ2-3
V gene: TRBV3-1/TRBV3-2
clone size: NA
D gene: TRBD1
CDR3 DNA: TGTGCCAGCAGCCCCTACTCGACAGGGGGCACAGATACGCAGTATTTT
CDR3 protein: CASSPYSTGGTDTQYF

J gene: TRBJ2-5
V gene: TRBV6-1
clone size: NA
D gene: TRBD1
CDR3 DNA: TGTGCCAGCAGTGAGGCAGGGGGTAGGGAGACCCAGTACTTC
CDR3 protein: CASSEAGGRETQYF